The present T cell receptor (beta chain) was sequenced within a study of control samples from healthy donors and cancer patients. The germline V gene encodes CDR1 MNHEY and CDR2 SVGEGT. The CDR3 covers 15 residues. The ends lost 5 bases at V and 4 bases at J; junction bases unmatched: 9. Data came from immunoSEQ multiplex PCR; TCRdb stores just in-frame clones and leaves some out. The sample consists of 150,000 to 200,000 clones, around nine tenths of them appearing once. This chain joins TRBV6-2 or TRBV6-3 and TRBJ1-2, with 8 bases aligning to TRBD1. This clonotype originated in a man between 18 and 29 years old in good health. Sequencing was done on a sample of blood. The CDR3 loop reads CASSHPDRATYGYTF. CDR3 nucleotide sequence: TGTGCCAGCAGTCACCCGGACAGGGCTACCTATGGCTACACCTTC.